These 16 T cell receptor beta chains came from one sample sequenced in a study of vaccination effects on CD4 cells after COVID-19. Using immunoSEQ multiplex PCR, the repertoire was profiled, and TCRdb retains in-frame clones only, with some absent. The sample holds 50,000 to 70,000 clones, approximately 78% seen once. These receptors lack a known antigen. Culture proceeded for approximately 10 days, and CD4+ T cells were then isolated. The source material was CD4+ T cells from PBMCs cultured without peptide, sampled before COVID-19 vaccination. The receptors stem from a human donor who had a prior SARS-CoV-2 infection.

This clone was recorded a few times. The V call is TRBV6-5, the J call TRBJ1-2; D ambiguous. This CDR3 has 14 residues. Trimming removed 6 bases from V and 8 bases from J, with 19 bases in between. The germline CDR1 and CDR2 sequences are MNHEY and SVGAGI. CDR3 amino acids: CASRIRTILGGYTF. The DNA of the CDR3 is TGTGCCAGCAGGATCCGGACTATCCTCGGCGGCTACACCTTC.

The rearrangement uses TRBV5-1 and TRBJ2-2, with 13 bases fitting TRBD2. Germline CDR1 and CDR2: SGHRS and YFSETQ. The CDR3 has 18 residues. Unmatched junction bases numbered 9, after V lost 0 bases and J lost 7 bases. The CDR3 DNA is TGCGCCAGCAGCTTGGGGCGGACTAGCGGGAGAACGGACGGGGAGCTGTTTTTT. As protein: CASSLGRTSGRTDGELFF.

Only a few counts were recorded for this clone. The chain combines TRBV4-2 with TRBJ2-6; D call uncertain. V was cut by 0 bases and J by 0 bases, with 6 bases left in between. Per germline, CDR1 LGHNA and CDR2 YNFKEQ. This CDR3 is built from 16 residues. As DNA, the CDR3 is TGTGCCAGCAGCCAAGATGCTGGCTCTGGGGCCAACGTCCTGACTTTC. Its translation: CASSQDAGSGANVLTF.

This clone was recorded once. This chain connects TRBV6-6 to TRBJ1-2; no definite D call. Trimming took off 2 bases at V and 0 bases at J, with 7 bases between the two ends. Germline V lookup: CDR1 MNHNY, CDR2 SVGAGI (reference sequence). The CDR3 is 14 amino acids. CDR3 DNA: TGTGCCAGCAGTTACGGCGCGGCTAACTATGGCTACACCTTC. Its translation: CASSYGAANYGYTF.

The V call is TRBV6-6, the J call TRBJ1-2; TRBD1 matches at 9 bases. The CDR3 has 12 residues. Germline V CDR1 and CDR2: MNHNY, SVGAGI (reference sequence). Losses at the gene ends were 7 bases for V and 13 bases for J; bases not matched to a gene: 10. The CDR3 DNA follows: TGTGCCAGCAATCAAATGGGGACAGGGTGCACCTTC. It yields the protein CASNQMGTGCTF.

This clone was observed a single time. The rearrangement uses TRBV9 and TRBJ1-2; no firm D call. CDR1 SGDLS and CDR2 YYNGEE come from the germline V gene. The CDR3 loop spans 16 amino acids. Trimming took off 0 bases at V and 7 bases at J, with 19 bases between the two ends. CDR3 in DNA: TGTGCCAGCAGCGTAGGTTTGGAGCCACGCGAGTCTGGCTACACCTTC. It translates to CASSVGLEPRESGYTF. Variable domain in full (rest from reference TRBV9 and TRBJ1-2): DSGVTQTPKHLITATGQRVTLRCSPRSGDLSVYWYQQSLDQGLQFLIQYYNGEERAKGNILERFSAQQFPDLHSELNLSSLELGDSALYFCASSVGLEPRESGYTFGSGTRLTVV.

The gene calls are TRBV5-4 and TRBJ2-3, with D uncertain. Looked up from germline, CDR1 is SGHNT and CDR2 is YYREEE (reference sequence). The CDR3 totals 16 residues. V lost 0 bases, J lost 2 bases, and 13 bases lay in between. The CDR3 is CASSLGIVAFTDTQYF. CDR3 sequence (DNA): TGTGCCAGCAGCTTGGGTATAGTTGCATTCACAGATACGCAGTATTTT.

The CDR3 DNA is TGTGCCAGCAGTGAAGTACCGGGCAACTCTGGAAACACCATATATTTT. Translated, it gives CASSEVPGNSGNTIYF. The J gene is TRBJ1-3, the V gene TRBV2; D gene ambiguous. V gave up 1 base and J gave up 0 bases, with 10 bases separating them. The germline V gene encodes CDR1 SNHLY and CDR2 FYNNEI. This CDR3 has 16 residues.

The chain combines TRBV6-1 with TRBJ2-3; D may be TRBD1 or TRBD2 (5 bases each). Germline V lookup: CDR1 MNHNS, CDR2 SASEGT. Trimming stripped 11 bases from V and 5 bases from J, with 14 bases between. The CDR3 extends over 12 amino acids. CDR3 coding DNA: TGTGCCCACGGTGGGACCCTAGATACGCAGTATTTT. Translated, it gives CAHGGTLDTQYF.

This chain links TRBV3-1 (or the pseudogene TRBV3-2) with TRBJ2-3, with unresolved D. CDR3 length: 13 amino acids. V lost 2 bases and J lost 4, with 7 bases in between. Per germline, CDR1 LGHDT and CDR2 YNNKEL (reference sequence). Here the CDR3 reads CASSQRAADTQYF. CDR3 sequence (DNA): TGTGCCAGCAGCCAAAGGGCCGCAGATACGCAGTATTTT.

This clone has a handful of counts. The gene calls are TRBV3-1 (or the pseudogene TRBV3-2) and TRBJ2-5; TRBD2 aligns across 16 bases. The V segment lost 9 bases and the J segment 4 bases; nucleotides outside the gene matches: 14. The germline V gene encodes CDR1 LGHDT and CDR2 YNNKEL (reference sequence). This CDR3 comprises 18 residues. The CDR3 bases are TGTGCCAGGACCCCTTCCGGGACTAGCGGGGGGGCAGGAGAGACCCAGTACTTC. It is translated as CARTPSGTSGGAGETQYF.

This rearrangement joins TRBV29-1 to TRBJ1-1; D is perhaps TRBD1 (6 bases). The CDR3 totals 13 residues. The germline V gene encodes CDR1 SQVTM and CDR2 ANQGSEA. V was trimmed by 3 bases and J by 3 bases, leaving 11 bases between them. The CDR3 nucleotides read TGCAGCGTTGACAGGGGCGGGGACACTGAAGCTTTCTTT. This codes for CSVDRGGDTEAFF.

The rearrangement uses TRBV5-8 and TRBJ1-1; TRBD1 aligns across 7 bases. Trimming at V came to 0 bases and at J to 5 bases, leaving 10 bases not matched to a gene. CDR1 and CDR2 from the germline V gene are SGHTS and YDEGEE. The CDR3 spans 16 residues. The CDR3 DNA reads as TGTGCCAGCAGCTTGGCTTTAGGGGGCGGGGATACTGAAGCTTTCTTT. Its translation: CASSLALGGGDTEAFF.

This clone was observed a handful of times. V usage is TRBV2 and J usage is TRBJ2-7; TRBD2 might be the D (5 bases). The CDR3 contains 11 residues. Germline V gene data show CDR1 as SNHLY and CDR2 as FYNNEI. V was shortened by 7 bases and J by 4 bases, with 8 bases between the two germline ends. CDR3 loop: CASKREYEQYF. DNA of the CDR3: TGTGCCAGCAAACGGGAATACGAGCAGTACTTC. Full variable domain (rest looked up from reference TRBV2 and TRBJ2-7): EPEVTQTPSHQVTQMGQEVILRCVPISNHLYFYWYRQILGQKVEFLVSFYNNEISEKSEIFDDQFSVERPDGSNFTLKIRSTKLEDSAMYFCASKREYEQYFGPGTRLTVT.

V usage is TRBV5-5 and J usage is TRBJ2-2; 9 bases agree with TRBD1. This CDR3 region has 15 residues. V was clipped by 8 bases and J by 6 bases; unmatched bases: 11. Germline-derived CDR1 and CDR2 are SGHKS and YYEKEE (reference sequence). The CDR3 is CASLLGTGYAGELFF. The CDR3 bases are TGTGCCAGTCTATTAGGGACAGGGTATGCCGGGGAGCTGTTTTTT.

On this clone itself: The junction and the germline gene differ at one end; a read error may be behind it. This sequence joins TRBV20-1 and TRBJ2-1, with D hard to call. Per germline, CDR1 DFQATT and CDR2 SNEGSKA (reference sequence). CDR3 length: 13 amino acids. CDR3 sequence: CSASPDSDNEQFF. The CDR3 coding sequence is TGCAGTGCTAGTCCCGACTCCGACAATGAGCAGTTCTTC.